What follows are 30 T cell receptor beta chains derived from one specimen sequenced in a study of blood T cell repertoires in COVID-19. Here immunoSEQ multiplex PCR was the method, and the copy in TCRdb shows in-frame clones only, minus some. The sample holds 300,000 to 400,000 clones, 70% to 90% seen once. Sequences were obtained from PBMCs or T cells enriched from blood (not recorded which). The receptors originated from a woman aged 35 to 49 with acute COVID-19.

This rearrangement joins TRBV6-2 or TRBV6-3 to TRBJ2-3; TRBD2 matches at 9 bases. The CDR3 totals 15 residues. Germline CDR1 and CDR2: MNHEY and SVGEGT. The junction had 6 bases not matched to a gene; V was cut back by 6 bases and J by 2 bases. For the CDR3, the DNA is TGTGCCAGCAGCCTCAGACTAGCGGACACAGATACGCAGTATTTT. Translation gives CASSLRLADTDTQYF.

CDR3: CASSLGQKLFF. As DNA, the CDR3 is TGTGCCAGCAGTTTAGGGCAAAAACTGTTTTTT. The chain combines TRBV12-3 or TRBV12-4 with TRBJ1-4, with D uncertain. This CDR3 comprises 11 residues. V lost 1 base to trimming and J lost 9 bases, with 3 bases between them.

The genes are TRBV4-3 and TRBJ2-7; possibly TRBD1 for D (5 bases). The CDR3 is made up of 15 amino acids. V was trimmed by 4 bases and J by 2 bases, leaving 15 bases between them. Germline CDR1 LGHNA, CDR2 YSLEER. In DNA form, the CDR3 reads TGCGCCAGCAGCCTACAGGTTAGAAGCCCCTACGAGCAGTACTTC. Its protein product is CASSLQVRSPYEQYF.

CDR3 in DNA: TGTGCCAGCAGCCCTGTTGGCAGGGGCGAGGAGACCCAGTACTTC. This sequence encodes CASSPVGRGEETQYF. The chain employs TRBV11-2 and TRBJ2-5; D possibly corresponds to TRBD1 (6 bases). The CDR3 runs 15 residues. V gave up 5 bases and J gave up 5 bases, with 18 bases separating them. Germline lookup yields CDR1 SGHAT and CDR2 FQNNGV.

This chain connects TRBV7-6 to TRBJ1-5, with 7 positions matching TRBD1. This CDR3 comprises 18 residues. Trimming at V came to 2 bases and at J to 5 bases, leaving 15 bases not matched to a gene. Germline CDR1 SGHVS, CDR2 FNYEAQ. CDR3 amino acids: CASSLRAPTGQLHQPQHF. For the CDR3, the DNA is TGTGCCAGCAGCTTAAGGGCTCCGACGGGACAGTTACATCAGCCCCAGCATTTT.

CDR3 DNA sequence: TGTGCCAGCAGTTACTCGAGTAGGGGTTCTGAAGCTTTCTTT. This sequence encodes CASSYSSRGSEAFF. The chain is built from TRBV6-5 and TRBJ1-1, with D possibly being TRBD1 (5 bases). CDR3 length equals 14 residues. Germline CDR1 reads MNHEY; CDR2 reads SVGAGI. V shed 0 bases and J shed 6 bases, with 11 bases lying between them.

The CDR3 spells CATSWGLAGVANEQFF. DNA for the CDR3: TGTGCCACCAGCTGGGGACTAGCGGGAGTCGCAAATGAGCAGTTCTTC. The rearrangement uses TRBV15 and TRBJ2-1, with 14 bases fitting TRBD2. V shed 5 bases, J shed 7 bases, and the junction held 7 bases outside the gene matches. This CDR3 region has 16 residues. Germline assignment: CDR1 LNHNV and CDR2 YYDKDF (reference sequence).

The V and J genes are TRBV5-1 and TRBJ1-1; perhaps TRBD1 as D (5 bases). V lost 0 bases and J 6 bases, leaving 12 bases between the germline ends. The CDR3 consists of 14 residues. Germline assignment: CDR1 SGHRS and CDR2 YFSETQ. The CDR3 DNA reads as TGCGCCAGCAGCTTGGGGGGACTTGGGGCTGAAGCTTTCTTT. Translation: CASSLGGLGAEAFF.

The chain is built from TRBV29-1 and TRBJ2-1; the D gene is possibly TRBD2 (5 bases). Trimming left V 6 bases short and J 4 bases short, with 16 bases between. The CDR3 extends over 14 amino acids. The V gene's germline CDR1 is SQVTM and CDR2 ANQGSEA. The CDR3 DNA is TGCAGCGTCACCCGGACTTCTCGTTACAATGAGCAGTTCTTC. Its translation: CSVTRTSRYNEQFF.

Comments on this clone: A far larger clone is a single base away, which makes a read error likely. The CDR3 sequence: CASSFLNTGELFF. The DNA of the CDR3 is TGTGCCAGCAGCTTTCTGAACACCGGGGAGCTGTTTTTT. The V gene is TRBV7-9, the J gene TRBJ2-2; D remains unclear. Trimming left V 3 bases short and J 1 base short, with 3 bases between. Germline V CDR1 and CDR2: SEHNR, FQNEAQ (reference sequence). The CDR3 totals 13 residues.

The CDR3 loop reads CASSPGHLNTEAFF. CDR3 bases: TGTGCCAGCAGCCCCGGACACCTGAACACTGAAGCTTTCTTT. The genes are TRBV5-4 and TRBJ1-1, with TRBD1 as a possible D gene (5 bases). The CDR3 contains 14 residues. Deletions cut 4 bases from V and 0 bases from J, with 10 bases between. CDR1 and CDR2 from the germline V gene are SGHNT and YYREEE (reference sequence). Based on the CDR3 plus reference TRBV5-4 and TRBJ1-1, the full variable domain is ETGVTQSPTHLIKTRGQQVTLRCSSQSGHNTVSWYQQALGQGPQFIFQYYREEENGRGNFPPRFSGLQFPNYSSELNVNALELDDSALYLCASSPGHLNTEAFFGQGTRLTVV.

V gene TRBV13 combines with J gene TRBJ2-2; 9 bases are a match to TRBD2. V trimming: 5 bases; J trimming: 2 bases; junction bases outside the gene matches: 12. Germline V lookup: CDR1 PRHDT, CDR2 FYEKMQ (reference sequence). The CDR3 has 18 amino acids. CDR3 nucleotide sequence: TGTGCCAGCAGCCAGACCACCGCGGGAGGGAGTAACACCGGGGAGCTGTTTTTT. Protein product: CASSQTTAGGSNTGELFF.

This chain connects TRBV27 to TRBJ2-7, with TRBD2 matching over 7 bases. Trimming took 2 bases from V and 2 from J; bases not matched to a gene: 9. Looked up from germline, CDR1 is MNHEY and CDR2 is SMNVEV (reference sequence). The CDR3 has 16 amino acids. The CDR3 DNA reads TGTGCCAGCAGTTTACCCAGCCCTAGCGGAACCTACGAGCAGTACTTC. This encodes CASSLPSPSGTYEQYF.

The rearrangement links TRBV19 to TRBJ2-7; TRBD1 agrees at 10 bases. J lost 6 bases, V lost 1 base, and 9 bases had no gene match. The CDR3 has 16 amino acids. CDR1 is LNHDA, CDR2 SQIVND, per germline (reference sequence). The CDR3 nucleotides read TGTGCCAGTAGTATAGGCTTAGGGACAGGGGTCCCCGAGCAGTACTTC. Protein: CASSIGLGTGVPEQYF.

V gene TRBV7-6 combines with J gene TRBJ2-2, with 8 bases matching TRBD1. The trim removed 5 bases at V and 4 bases at J, leaving 9 bases unmatched. CDR3 size: 16 residues. CDR1 and CDR2 (germline): SGHVS, FNYEAQ. CDR3 DNA sequence: TGTGCCAGCAGCCAGATCCCGGGACAGGCCACCGGGGAGCTGTTTTTT. Translated, it gives CASSQIPGQATGELFF.

The chain combines TRBV18 with TRBJ1-6, with TRBD1 matching 10 bases. CDR1 and CDR2 (germline): KGHSH, LQKENI. This CDR3 has 17 residues. Trimming at V came to 4 bases and at J to 7 bases, leaving 10 bases not matched to a gene. The DNA for the CDR3 is TGTGCCAGCTCACAGTTGCCCACGGGACAGGGGAATTCACCCCTCCACTTT. Translating it yields CASSQLPTGQGNSPLHF.

V gene TRBV20-1 combines with J gene TRBJ1-1, with TRBD1 matching over 8 bases. CDR1 is DFQATT and CDR2 is SNEGSKA in the germline V gene (reference sequence). Trimming removed 3 bases from V and 4 bases from J; junction bases left unmatched: 10. The CDR3 is 15 amino acids. Written as DNA, the CDR3 is TGCAGTGCTAGTAGTCACCAGGGGGCTTCCACTGAAGCTTTCTTT. Protein sequence: CSASSHQGASTEAFF.

This chain uses TRBV5-5 with TRBJ1-6; no definite D call. The CDR3 is 13 residues long. With 0 bases removed from V and 7 bases from J, the gap between germline ends came to 5 bases. Germline values: CDR1 SGHKS, CDR2 YYEKEE (reference sequence). The CDR3 bases are TGTGCCAGCAGCTTGGCCCTAAATTCACCCCTCCACTTT. Residues: CASSLALNSPLHF.

The chain recombines TRBV4-1 with TRBJ1-6, with a possible D match to TRBD1 (5 bases). This CDR3 is 16 amino acids long. Trimming removed 2 bases at V and 1 base at J, with 9 bases between. Germline V gene sequence: CDR1 MGHRA, CDR2 YSYEKL. The DNA of the CDR3 is TGCGCCAGCAGCCAACCAGGGTTATCCTATAATTCACCCCTCCACTTT. This sequence encodes CASSQPGLSYNSPLHF.

The chain joins TRBV15 to TRBJ1-4; possible D gene TRBD1, 5 bases. This CDR3 contains 16 residues. Germline V lookup: CDR1 LNHNV, CDR2 YYDKDF (reference sequence). Trimming stripped 0 bases from V and 3 bases from J, with 11 bases between. CDR3 sequence (DNA): TGTGCCACCAGCAGAGATCAAGGGGTGCCTAATGAAAAACTGTTTTTT. It yields the protein CATSRDQGVPNEKLFF.

The chain combines TRBV5-4 with TRBJ1-2; no firm D call. This CDR3 is built from 15 residues. In germline, CDR1 is SGHNT, CDR2 YYREEE (reference sequence). Trimming left V 0 bases short and J 3 bases short, with 12 bases between. This CDR3 is CASSLVAGGDYGYTF. The CDR3 nucleotides are TGTGCCAGCAGCTTGGTGGCCGGCGGTGACTATGGCTACACCTTC.

This sequence joins TRBV28 and TRBJ2-5; no clear D. The CDR3 has 13 amino acids. Per the germline V gene, CDR1 is MDHEN and CDR2 is SYDVKM. V was cut by 2 bases and J by 5 bases, with 9 bases left in between. CDR3 in amino acids: CASSLRMRETQYF. Here the CDR3 DNA reads TGTGCCAGCAGTTTAAGGATGAGGGAGACCCAGTACTTC.

The V gene is TRBV3-1 (or the pseudogene TRBV3-2), the J gene TRBJ1-1, with 7 bases fitting TRBD1. Germline V gene sequence: CDR1 LGHDT, CDR2 YNNKEL (reference sequence). V shed 2 bases and J 0 bases; nucleotides not matched to a gene: 15. The length of the CDR3 is 19 residues. CDR3 loop: CASSQLQQGKLPMNTEAFF. For the CDR3, the DNA is TGTGCCAGCAGCCAACTTCAACAGGGGAAGTTGCCTATGAACACTGAAGCTTTCTTT.

The chain links TRBV11-2 to TRBJ2-5, with 7 nucleotides matching TRBD1. This CDR3 has 14 amino acids. The ends lost 5 bases at V and 3 bases at J; junction bases unmatched: 6. CDR1 is SGHAT, CDR2 FQNNGV, per germline. CDR3: CASSRTGVKETQYF. The CDR3 nucleotides are TGTGCCAGCAGCCGTACAGGGGTTAAAGAGACCCAGTACTTC. The whole variable domain, remainder taken from reference TRBV11-2 and TRBJ2-5, is EAGVAQSPRYKIIEKRQSVAFWCNPISGHATLYWYQQILGQGPKLLIQFQNNGVVDDSQLPKDRFSAERLKGVDSTLKIQPAKLEDSAVYLCASSRTGVKETQYFGPGTRLLVL.

This clone has only one observation. This chain links TRBV10-3 with TRBJ2-5, with a weak D call TRBD1 (7 bases). Germline CDR1 ENHRY, CDR2 SYGVKD. Trimming pared 2 bases from V and 2 bases from J, leaving 12 bases between. The CDR3 extends over 15 amino acids. The CDR3 sequence: CAISERRGAQETQYF. The CDR3 nucleotides read TGTGCCATCAGTGAGCGCAGGGGGGCACAAGAGACCCAGTACTTC.

V is TRBV18 and J is TRBJ2-1, with 12 bases identical to TRBD2. Germline V CDR1 and CDR2: KGHSH, LQKENI. The length of the CDR3 is 15 residues. V lost 6 bases and J lost 6; bases outside the gene matches: 6. CDR3 protein: CASSLTSGSPNEQFF. Here the CDR3 DNA reads TGTGCCAGCTCTTTGACTAGCGGGAGCCCCAATGAGCAGTTCTTC.

The genes are TRBV15 and TRBJ1-5, with D tentatively TRBD1 (6 bases). V lost 4 bases and J 5 bases, leaving 6 bases between the germline ends. In germline, CDR1 is LNHNV, CDR2 YYDKDF (reference sequence). There are 12 residues in the CDR3. The CDR3 region has the DNA TGTGCCACCAGCACAGGGGATCAGCCCCAGCATTTT. Translating gives CATSTGDQPQHF.

J is TRBJ1-1 and V is TRBV2, with D maybe TRBD1 (5 bases). Germline V gives CDR1 SNHLY, CDR2 FYNNEI. Trimming pared 2 bases from V and 10 bases from J, leaving 14 bases between. CDR3 length equals 13 residues. CDR3 protein: CASSESLGAGAFF. The CDR3 DNA is TGTGCCAGCAGTGAAAGTTTAGGGGCTGGAGCTTTCTTT.

The chain joins TRBV28 to TRBJ2-7; TRBD1 aligns across 7 bases. This CDR3 spans 14 amino acids. The V gene end was trimmed by 6 bases and the J gene end by 2 bases; junction bases not matched to a gene: 7. Germline V gives CDR1 MDHEN, CDR2 SYDVKM. CDR3 residues: CASSGQGQAYEQYF. In nucleotides, the CDR3 is TGTGCCAGCAGCGGGCAAGGACAGGCCTACGAGCAGTACTTC.

This chain joins TRBV10-3 and TRBJ1-2, with 11 nucleotides matching TRBD1. This CDR3 spans 14 amino acids. CDR1 and CDR2 (germline): ENHRY, SYGVKD. V dropped 10 bases and J dropped 8; count of bases not matched to a gene: 12. CDR3 in DNA: TGTGCCACCAAATTGGGACAGGGGGTTGGGGGCTACACCTTC. Its protein is CATKLGQGVGGYTF.